The 10 T cell receptor beta chains below were found in one sample sequenced in a study of monozygotic twins with cystic fibrosis. Generated by immunoSEQ multiplex PCR, the TCRdb table keeps only in-frame clones and is missing some. This table has 35,000 or so clones, approximately 84% appearing once. Input material: blood. Receptor source: a girl aged 2-10 years with cystic fibrosis.

Here the CDR3 DNA reads TGCGCCAGCAGCTTGCGAGGTGCAACTAATGAAAAACTGTTTTTT. This gives the protein CASSLRGATNEKLFF. The rearrangement uses TRBV5-1 and TRBJ1-4; D is uncertain. V dropped 1 base and J dropped 0 bases, with 7 bases sitting between them. The CDR3 is made up of 15 amino acids. The germline V gene has CDR1 SGHRS and CDR2 YFSETQ.

The sample holds a few counts of this clone. V and J are TRBV19 and TRBJ1-6, with 8 bases lining up with TRBD1. This CDR3 contains 14 residues. Germline V gene lookup returns CDR1 LNHDA and CDR2 SQIVND (reference sequence). V shed 3 bases, J shed 9 bases, and the junction held 4 bases outside the gene matches. The CDR3: CASSMRTGFSPLHF. The CDR3, as DNA: TGTGCCAGTAGTATGAGGACAGGGTTTTCACCCCTCCACTTT.

The chain employs TRBV5-6 and TRBJ2-7; D possibly corresponds to TRBD1 (6 bases). CDR3 size: 18 residues. Germline CDR1 and CDR2: SGHDT and YYEEEE. Deletions cut 1 base from V and 6 bases from J, with 26 bases between. Written as DNA, the CDR3 is TGTGCCAGCAGCTTGTTCAGGGGCATAGGTAATGCATGGGGCGAGCAGTACTTC. This encodes CASSLFRGIGNAWGEQYF. The full variable domain, with the rest looked up from reference TRBV5-6 and TRBJ2-7, is DAGVTQSPTHLIKTRGQQVTLRCSPKSGHDTVSWYQQALGQGPQFIFQYYEEEERQRGNFPDRFSGHQFPNYSSELNVNALLLGDSALYLCASSLFRGIGNAWGEQYFGPGTRLTVT.

This chain joins TRBV5-5 and TRBJ1-6, with D possibly being TRBD1 (5 bases). CDR1 and CDR2 from the germline V gene are SGHKS and YYEKEE (reference sequence). V was trimmed by 5 bases and J by 5 bases, leaving 14 bases between them. This CDR3 comprises 15 residues. This chain's CDR3 is CASRPEWGDNSPLHF. CDR3 sequence (DNA): TGTGCCAGCAGACCAGAGTGGGGGGATAATTCACCCCTCCACTTT. The full variable domain, rest sourced from reference TRBV5-5 and TRBJ1-6, is DAGVTQSPTHLIKTRGQQVTLRCSPISGHKSVSWYQQVLGQGPQFIFQYYEKEERGRGNFPDRFSARQFPNYSSELNVNALLLGDSALYLCASRPEWGDNSPLHFGNGTRLTVT.

This clone was seen only once. The chain uses TRBV19 and TRBJ2-4; TRBD1 agrees at 9 bases. CDR3 length: 14 amino acids. The V gene's germline CDR1 is LNHDA and CDR2 SQIVND (reference sequence). V was pared by 6 bases and J by 3 bases, with 3 bases of the junction left unmatched. The CDR3 loop is CASSRQGVKNIQYF. DNA of the CDR3: TGTGCCAGTAGCAGACAGGGGGTCAAAAACATTCAGTACTTC.

This rearrangement joins TRBV13 to TRBJ2-7, with a possible D match to TRBD1 (5 bases). The ends were cut back, 5 bases at V and 4 bases at J, with 18 bases in the middle. In germline, CDR1 is PRHDT, CDR2 FYEKMQ (reference sequence). CDR3 length: 15 amino acids. The CDR3 bases are TGTGCCAGCAGCCCCGGGTTTGGGGCAGCATACGAGCAGTACTTC. It codes for CASSPGFGAAYEQYF.

The chain's CDR3 is CASSTGVGYTF. CDR3 DNA: TGTGCCAGCAGTACAGGGGTCGGCTACACCTTC. This chain links TRBV6-5 with TRBJ1-2; 7 bases fit TRBD1. This CDR3 region has 11 residues. Trimming at V came to 5 bases and at J to 8 bases, leaving 2 bases not matched to a gene. The V gene's germline CDR1 is MNHEY and CDR2 SVGAGI.

The chain employs TRBV1 and TRBJ2-3; the table names TRBD2, a call not compared with the DNA. TRBV1 is a pseudogene. The CDR3 extends over 16 amino acids. The CDR3: CTSSLGLADGGDTQYF. As DNA, the CDR3 is TGCACCAGCAGCCTGGGACTAGCCGACGGAGGAGATACGCAGTATTTT.

The chain couples TRBV6-6 to TRBJ1-2; 7 bases are shared with TRBD1. V trimming: 6 bases; J trimming: 2 bases; junction bases outside the gene matches: 6. Germline CDR1 and CDR2: MNHNY and SVGAGI (reference sequence). The CDR3 loop spans 14 amino acids. The CDR3 nucleotides are TGTGCCAGCAGGGAACAGGGGAAAAACTATGGCTACACCTTC. It translates to CASREQGKNYGYTF.

The chain carries TRBV7-9 and TRBJ2-7; 7 nucleotides line up with TRBD1. Looked up from germline, CDR1 is SEHNR and CDR2 is FQNEAQ (reference sequence). The CDR3 has 14 amino acids. V was pared by 5 bases and J by 4 bases, with 8 bases of the junction left unmatched. CDR3 DNA sequence: TGTGCCAGCAGCGAGACAGGGATACCTTACGAGCAGTACTTC. Amino acids: CASSETGIPYEQYF.